Described below is a single TCR beta chain sequence and its context. This sample stems from a study of blood T cell repertoires in COVID-19. Germline V gene sequence: CDR1 MNHNY, CDR2 SVGAGI (reference sequence). The CDR3 extends over 14 amino acids. Trimming removed 6 bases at V and 5 bases at J, with 16 bases between. Data came from immunoSEQ multiplex PCR; TCRdb stores just in-frame clones and leaves some out. The data contain some 120,000 clones, approximately 68% of them singletons. The genes are TRBV6-6 and TRBJ1-1; the D gene is possibly TRBD1 (6 bases). This TCR derives from a woman in her 70s with acute or convalescent COVID-19. Sequences were obtained from peripheral blood. The CDR3 spells CASSLGRGRTEAFF. Written as DNA, the CDR3 is TGTGCCAGCAGCCTAGGCAGGGGAAGGACTGAAGCTTTCTTT.